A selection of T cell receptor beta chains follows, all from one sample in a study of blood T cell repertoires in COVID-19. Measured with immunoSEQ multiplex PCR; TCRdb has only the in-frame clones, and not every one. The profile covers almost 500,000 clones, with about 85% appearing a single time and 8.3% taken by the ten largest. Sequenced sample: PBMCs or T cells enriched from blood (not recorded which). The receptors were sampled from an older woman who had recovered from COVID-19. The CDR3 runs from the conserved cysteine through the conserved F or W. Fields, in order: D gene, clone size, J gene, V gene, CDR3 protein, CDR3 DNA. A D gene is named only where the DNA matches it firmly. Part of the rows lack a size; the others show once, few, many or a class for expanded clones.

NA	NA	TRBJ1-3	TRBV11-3	CASRPTGFGNTIYF	TGTGCCAGCAGGCCAACAGGGTTCGGAAACACCATATATTTT
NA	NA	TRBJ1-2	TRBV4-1	CASSQDGMDHYGYTF	TGCGCCAGCAGCCAAGACGGGATGGACCACTATGGCTACACCTTC
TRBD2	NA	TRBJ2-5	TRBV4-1	CASSRGGLPSETQYF	TGCGCCAGCAGCCGCGGGGGACTCCCCAGCGAGACCCAGTACTTC
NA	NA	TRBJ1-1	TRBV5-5	CASSLDRVNTEAFF	TGTGCCAGCAGCTTGGACAGGGTGAACACTGAAGCTTTCTTT
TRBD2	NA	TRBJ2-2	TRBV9	CASSGTSGGVAGELFF	TGTGCCAGCAGCGGGACTAGCGGGGGGGTCGCCGGGGAGCTGTTTTTT
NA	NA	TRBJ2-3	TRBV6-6	CASSLQGLEGDTQYF	TGTGCCAGCAGTTTACAGGGGCTGGAGGGAGATACGCAGTATTTT
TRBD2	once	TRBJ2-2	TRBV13	CASSSSPRTSGFRRELFF	TGTGCCAGCAGCTCATCCCCCCGGACTAGCGGGTTCCGAAGGGAGCTGTTTTTT
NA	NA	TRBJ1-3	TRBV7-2	CASSPWEGRVGISGNTIYF	TGTGCCAGCAGCCCCTGGGAGGGTCGGGTTGGGATCTCTGGAAACACCATATATTTT
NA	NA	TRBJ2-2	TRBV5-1	CASTLQTAYTGELFF	TGCGCCAGCACCCTCCAGACAGCCTACACCGGGGAGCTGTTTTTT
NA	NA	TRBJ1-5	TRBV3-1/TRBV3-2	CASSQGHSNQPQHF	TGTGCCAGCAGCCAAGGTCACTCCAATCAGCCCCAGCATTTT
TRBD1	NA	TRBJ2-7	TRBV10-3	CAISESFQGAGEQYF	TGTGCCATCAGTGAGTCTTTCCAGGGGGCTGGCGAGCAGTACTTC
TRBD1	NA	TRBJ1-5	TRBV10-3	CAISEFIGQGEQPQHF	TGTGCCATCAGTGAGTTCATCGGACAGGGCGAACAGCCCCAGCATTTT
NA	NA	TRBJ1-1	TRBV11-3	CASSPGGRNTEAFF	TGTGCCAGCAGCCCGGGGGGGAGAAACACTGAAGCTTTCTTT
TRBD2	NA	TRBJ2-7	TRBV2	CASSPGGTHEQYF	TGTGCCAGCAGCCCCGGGGGGACCCACGAGCAGTACTTC
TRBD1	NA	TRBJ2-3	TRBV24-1	CATRRTGDTDTQYF	TGTGCCACCAGACGGACAGGAGACACAGATACGCAGTATTTT
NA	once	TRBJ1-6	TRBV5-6	CASSLGRGGGNNSPLHF	TGTGCCAGCAGCTTGGGGAGGGGAGGGGGAAATAATTCACCCCTCCACTTT
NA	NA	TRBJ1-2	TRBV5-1	CASSSETGSNGYTF	TGCGCCAGCAGCTCCGAGACAGGTTCAAATGGCTACACCTTC
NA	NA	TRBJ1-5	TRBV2	CASSRTGSGNQPQHF	TGTGCCAGCAGTAGAACAGGGAGTGGCAATCAGCCCCAGCATTTT
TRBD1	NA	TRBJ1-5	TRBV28	CASSLWGQGSDQPQHF	TGTGCCAGCAGTTTATGGGGACAGGGGTCGGATCAGCCCCAGCATTTT
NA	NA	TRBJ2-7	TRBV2	CASSLVYEQYF	TGTGCCAGCAGTCTAGTCTACGAGCAGTACTTC
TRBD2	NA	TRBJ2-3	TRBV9	CASSFSGGAADTQYF	TGTGCCAGCAGCTTTAGCGGGGGGGCGGCAGATACGCAGTATTTT
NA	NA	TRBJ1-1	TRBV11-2	CASSLRISTEAFF	TGTGCCAGCAGCTTGCGAATCTCCACTGAAGCTTTCTTT
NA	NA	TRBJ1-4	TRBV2	CASSEVGGTTNEKLFF	TGTGCCAGCAGTGAAGTGGGGGGAACAACTAATGAAAAACTGTTTTTT
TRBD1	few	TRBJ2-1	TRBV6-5	CASSRQGHEQFF	TGTGCCAGCAGTCGACAGGGGCATGAGCAGTTCTTC
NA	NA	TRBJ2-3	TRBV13	CASSLDPGQLSDTQYF	TGTGCCAGCAGCTTAGACCCGGGACAACTATCAGATACGCAGTATTTT
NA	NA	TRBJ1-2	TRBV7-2	CASSLERGYGYTF	TGTGCCAGCAGCTTAGAACGGGGCTATGGCTACACCTTC
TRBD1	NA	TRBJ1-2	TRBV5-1	CASSLFGGQGDCTF	TGCGCCAGCAGCTTGTTCGGGGGACAGGGGGACTGCACCTTC
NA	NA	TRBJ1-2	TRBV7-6	CASSLSGTPGTRHGYTF	TGTGCCAGCAGCTTATCCGGGACACCGGGAACGAGGCATGGCTACACCTTC
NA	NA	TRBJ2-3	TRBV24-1	CATRPDREGTDTQYF	TGTGCCACCAGACCCGACAGGGAGGGCACAGATACGCAGTATTTT
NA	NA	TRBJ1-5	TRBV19	CASSTPAGSNQPQHF	TGTGCCAGTAGTACCCCCGCAGGGAGCAATCAGCCCCAGCATTTT
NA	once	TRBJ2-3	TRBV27	CASSLRRGQRADTQYF	TGTGCCAGCAGTTTAAGGAGGGGACAGCGGGCAGATACGCAGTATTTT
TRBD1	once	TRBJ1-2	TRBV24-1	CATSDAGGANYGYTF	TGTGCCACCAGTGATGCAGGGGGCGCCAACTATGGCTACACCTTC
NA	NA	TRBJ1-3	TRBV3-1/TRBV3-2	CASSQEQGGNTIYF	TGTGCCAGCAGCCAAGAACAGGGTGGAAACACCATATATTTT
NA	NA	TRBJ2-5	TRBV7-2	CASSFFRGAETQYF	TGTGCCAGCAGCTTTTTCCGGGGGGCCGAGACCCAGTACTTC
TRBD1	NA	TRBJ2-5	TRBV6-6	CASTVARDRQETQYF	TGTGCCAGCACCGTAGCCCGGGACAGACAAGAGACCCAGTACTTC
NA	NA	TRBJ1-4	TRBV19	CASSPTHRTTNEKLFF	TGTGCCAGTAGTCCGACCCACAGAACAACTAATGAAAAACTGTTTTTT
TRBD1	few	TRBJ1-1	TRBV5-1	CASSADRGLFTEAFF	TGCGCCAGCAGCGCGGACAGGGGGCTTTTCACTGAAGCTTTCTTT
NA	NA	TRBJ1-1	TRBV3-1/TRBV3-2	CASSQVIGAEAFF	TGTGCCAGCAGCCAAGTGATAGGGGCTGAAGCTTTCTTT